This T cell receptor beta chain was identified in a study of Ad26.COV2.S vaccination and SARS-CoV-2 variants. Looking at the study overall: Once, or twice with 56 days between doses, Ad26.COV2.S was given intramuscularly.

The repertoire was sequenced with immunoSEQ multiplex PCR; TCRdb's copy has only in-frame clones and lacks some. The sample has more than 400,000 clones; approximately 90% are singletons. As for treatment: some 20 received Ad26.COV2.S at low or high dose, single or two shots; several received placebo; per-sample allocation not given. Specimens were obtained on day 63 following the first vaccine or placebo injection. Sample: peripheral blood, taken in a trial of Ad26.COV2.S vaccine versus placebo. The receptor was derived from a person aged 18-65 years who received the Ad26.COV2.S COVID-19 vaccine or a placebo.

The CDR3: CASSQDTPGTEAFF. In nucleotides, the CDR3 is TGTGCCAGCTCGCAGGACACCCCGGGCACTGAAGCTTTCTTT. This sequence joins TRBV18 and TRBJ1-1, with D possibly matching TRBD1 (5 bases). Germline CDR1 and CDR2: KGHSH and LQKENI. V lost 6 bases, J lost 4 bases, and 15 bases lay in between. This CDR3 has 14 residues.